This passage covers 3 T cell receptor beta chains from one sample sequenced in a study of T cell repertoires in cytomegalovirus infection. One entry per CDR3 protein, called by TCRdb with MiXCR from the reads. The sample lists 150,000 to 200,000 distinct CDR3 sequences, 14% seen once, with roughly 27% in the top ten. Sequencing used PBMCs. The source is a human donor in good health (CMV status not recorded). Some clones in this sample may be carry-over from other donors' samples.

The chain combines TRBV28 with TRBJ1-2, with 9 nucleotides matching TRBD1. The V segment lost 4 bases and the J segment 4 bases; nucleotides outside the gene matches: 10. Germline CDR1 reads MDHEN; CDR2 reads SYDVKM. The CDR3 spans 16 residues. This CDR3 reads CASSSTDRDRVYGYTF. The CDR3 DNA sequence: TGTGCCAGCAGTTCCACCGACCGGGACAGGGTCTATGGCTACACCTTC.

A few counts support this clonotype. CDR3 region: CASSDRSGPRGYTF. The CDR3 DNA follows: TGTGCCAGCAGTGATCGGTCCGGGCCCCGCGGCTACACCTTC. V is TRBV2 and J is TRBJ1-2; no clear D. The V end lost 3 bases, the J end lost 8 bases, and 16 bases lay between the germline ends. The length of the CDR3 is 14 residues. Germline V gene data show CDR1 as SNHLY and CDR2 as FYNNEI.

Ten or more counts support this clonotype. The chain joins TRBV7-2 to TRBJ2-7, with 7 positions matching TRBD1. Germline CDR1 is SGHTA and CDR2 is FQGNSA. This CDR3 has 14 residues. V dropped 1 base and J dropped 1; count of bases not matched to a gene: 1. CDR3 nucleotide sequence: TGTGCCAGCAGCTTAGGGGGACAGTCCTACGAGCAGTACTTC. Its translation is CASSLGGQSYEQYF.